This T cell receptor beta chain stems from a study of cytomegalovirus exposure and HLA in healthy donors. The study's findings and limits: It was confirmed in vitro that a few of the CMV-associated chains were specific for CMV antigens. Reports state that TCR beta sequences accurately predicted most subjects' HLA-A and HLA-B alleles.

Germline CDR1 and CDR2: LNHDA and SQIVND (reference sequence). CDR3 length: 15 residues. Between the trimmed V and J ends, which lost 5 bases and 6 bases, there was a span of 16 bases. Primers included in the PCR were 60 Vbeta and 13 Jbeta primers. Sequencing used immunoSEQ multiplex PCR; TCRdb keeps in-frame clones, though not all of them. The sample is made up of under 150,000 clones, and the top ten hold 2% to 3% of it. A note on this clone: The target antigen is unknown.

The chain couples TRBV19 to TRBJ2-2; tentative D call: TRBD1 (6 bases). The TCR originated in a man aged 35-49 years in good health and CMV-seronegative. Sample: PBMCs. CDR3 nucleotides: TGTGCCAGTAGTTCACGGCAGGGGCAGGCCGGGGAGCTGTTTTTT. Translation gives CASSSRQGQAGELFF.